A single sample is the source of the 32 T cell receptor beta chains below, sequenced in a study of Tregs in tolerant kidney transplant recipients. This table comes from immunoSEQ multiplex PCR, and its TCRdb copy is limited to in-frame clones, with some not included. The sample has under 300,000 clones, 84% seen once; the top ten hold 0.64%. Input material: CD4+ T cells from blood. The source is a human donor in good health.

The rearrangement uses TRBV7-2 and TRBJ1-3; no clear D. The CDR3 length is 14 residues. CDR1 is SGHTA and CDR2 is FQGNSA in the germline V gene. V was shortened by 1 base and J by 3 bases, with 7 bases between the two germline ends. CDR3 loop: CASSLVKGGNTIYF. CDR3 DNA sequence: TGTGCCAGCAGCTTAGTTAAAGGTGGAAACACCATATATTTT.

The CDR3 DNA sequence: TGTGCCAGTAGTATAGAGCTTAGCTCCTACAATGAGCAGTTCTTC. It translates to CASSIELSSYNEQFF. The chain links TRBV19 to TRBJ2-1; D gene unclear. V was shortened by 0 bases and J by 0 bases, with 6 bases between the two germline ends. Germline V lookup: CDR1 LNHDA, CDR2 SQIVND (reference sequence). The CDR3 loop spans 15 amino acids.

The chain combines TRBV30 with TRBJ2-3; the D is unclear. The germline V gene encodes CDR1 GTSNPN and CDR2 SVGIG (reference sequence). The V end was cut by 1 base, the J end by 5 bases, with 7 bases between. The CDR3 sequence is 12 residues long. The chain's CDR3 is CAWSARLDTQYF. The CDR3 nucleotides read TGTGCCTGGAGTGCCCGACTAGATACGCAGTATTTT.

In DNA, the CDR3 is TGTGCCAGCAGACATCCGGGACTAGCCACCTACGAGCAGTACTTC. It yields the protein CASRHPGLATYEQYF. The rearrangement uses TRBV11-2 and TRBJ2-7, with TRBD2 matching over 9 bases. The germline CDR1 and CDR2 sequences are SGHAT and FQNNGV. The CDR3 consists of 15 residues. The V segment lost 6 bases and the J segment 2 bases; nucleotides outside the gene matches: 8.

This clone was picked up a small number of times. The CDR3 loop reads CASTSQGQGNEKLFF. The CDR3 region has the DNA TGTGCCAGCACCTCACAGGGGCAGGGTAATGAAAAACTGTTTTTT. V usage is TRBV2 and J usage is TRBJ1-4; 7 positions agree with TRBD1. The V gene end was trimmed by 7 bases and the J gene end by 4 bases; junction bases not matched to a gene: 9. This CDR3 comprises 15 residues. Germline V gene data show CDR1 as SNHLY and CDR2 as FYNNEI.

The rearrangement joins TRBV5-6 to TRBJ2-5; D is unresolved. CDR3 size: 12 residues. Germline V gene lookup returns CDR1 SGHDT and CDR2 YYEEEE. Trimming left V 1 base short and J 5 bases short, with 6 bases between. CDR3 nucleotides: TGTGCCAGCAGCTTGATGAGGGAGACCCAGTACTTC. Its protein is CASSLMRETQYF.

This chain links TRBV6-1 with TRBJ1-1, with D tentatively TRBD1 (5 bases). V was trimmed by 6 bases and J by 5 bases, leaving 10 bases between them. This CDR3 region has 12 residues. From germline, CDR1 is MNHNS and CDR2 SASEGT. The CDR3 region has the DNA TGTGCCAGCAGGGGGGTGCAGACTGAAGCTTTCTTT. It codes for CASRGVQTEAFF.

There are a few counts of this clone. V is TRBV14 and J is TRBJ1-4; 7 nucleotides agree with TRBD1. The CDR3 runs 15 residues. The V gene's germline CDR1 is SGHDN and CDR2 FVKESK. V lost 2 bases, J lost 3 bases, and 3 bases stayed unmatched. The CDR3 nucleotides are TGTGCCAGCAGCCAAAACAGGGGACCTAATGAAAAACTGTTTTTT. Protein: CASSQNRGPNEKLFF.

This clone came up a few times. The chain is built from TRBV6-5 and TRBJ2-5; 8 bases line up with TRBD2. CDR1 and CDR2 (germline): MNHEY, SVGAGI. The V gene end was trimmed by 2 bases and the J gene end by 2 bases; junction bases not matched to a gene: 4. This CDR3 has 15 residues. CDR3 in amino acids: CASSYGAGGQETQYF. CDR3 coding DNA: TGTGCCAGCAGTTACGGGGCGGGGGGTCAAGAGACCCAGTACTTC.

This chain joins TRBV5-8 and TRBJ1-1; D remains unclear. Germline CDR1 and CDR2: SGHTS and YDEGEE. The CDR3 consists of 16 residues. Trimming took off 4 bases at V and 2 bases at J, with 18 bases between the two ends. CDR3 protein: CASSLGNPPKNTEAFF. CDR3 nucleotide sequence: TGTGCCAGCAGCCTCGGGAATCCACCCAAAAACACTGAAGCTTTCTTT.

The genes are TRBV5-4 and TRBJ2-7; TRBD2 matches 9 bases. The V segment lost 4 bases and the J segment 4 bases; nucleotides outside the gene matches: 6. The CDR3 covers 14 residues. Germline CDR1 SGHNT, CDR2 YYREEE (reference sequence). The CDR3 region is CASSVDSGGYEQYF. The CDR3 coding sequence is TGTGCCAGCAGCGTGGACAGCGGGGGGTACGAGCAGTACTTC. The variable domain in full, with the rest retrieved from reference TRBV5-4 and TRBJ2-7, is ETGVTQSPTHLIKTRGQQVTLRCSSQSGHNTVSWYQQALGQGPQFIFQYYREEENGRGNFPPRFSGLQFPNYSSELNVNALELDDSALYLCASSVDSGGYEQYFGPGTRLTVT.

Regarding this clone: Germline and junction disagree at one end, which may indicate a read error. The same CDR3 can be traced to other DNA sequences in this sample. This chain uses TRBV12-5 with TRBJ2-5; D is perhaps TRBD2 (7 bases). The CDR3 is made up of 14 amino acids. CDR1 and CDR2 (germline): LGHNT, FRNRAP. Here the CDR3 reads CASGLGGARETQYF. The CDR3 DNA is TGTGCTAGTGGGTTGGGGGGGGCAAGGGAGACCCAGTACTTC.

The V and J genes are TRBV7-8 and TRBJ1-2; tentative D call: TRBD1 (6 bases). There are 18 residues in the CDR3. Germline V gene data show CDR1 as SGHVS and CDR2 as FQNEAQ. V was shortened by 2 bases and J by 4 bases, with 23 bases between the two germline ends. The CDR3 reads CASSLRIDGTHGTYGYTF. The CDR3 DNA is TGTGCCAGCAGCTTAAGGATAGACGGGACACACGGAACCTATGGCTACACCTTC.

The table lists this clone with a few counts. V is TRBV2 and J is TRBJ2-7; 15 bases fit TRBD2. CDR1 is SNHLY and CDR2 is FYNNEI in the germline V gene. CDR3 length: 15 amino acids. Losses at the gene ends were 4 bases for V and 6 bases for J; bases not matched to a gene: 4. DNA of the CDR3: TGTGCCAGCAGTGGGACTAGCGGGAGGGCTGGCGAGCAGTACTTC. It is translated as CASSGTSGRAGEQYF.

The CDR3 coding sequence is TGCAGCGCCACGGGACAGCAGAACACTGAAGCTTTCTTT. It codes for CSATGQQNTEAFF. The chain joins TRBV29-1 to TRBJ1-1; TRBD1 aligns across 7 bases. Trimming removed 7 bases from V and 1 base from J; junction bases left unmatched: 6. This CDR3 is 13 amino acids long. Germline V CDR1 and CDR2: SQVTM, ANQGSEA.

The J gene is TRBJ1-4, the V gene TRBV6-5; no definite D call. Germline CDR1 and CDR2: MNHEY and SVGAGI. The V and J ends lost 2 bases and 7 bases respectively, with 5 bases between them. The CDR3 consists of 12 residues. The CDR3: CASSYKLEKLFF. CDR3 coding DNA: TGTGCCAGCAGTTACAAGCTTGAAAAACTGTTTTTT.

V is TRBV9 and J is TRBJ1-4; D remains unclear. The CDR3 covers 14 residues. The V gene lost 0 bases and the J gene lost 4 bases, with 7 bases spanning the gap. The V gene's germline CDR1 is SGDLS and CDR2 YYNGEE. The chain's CDR3 is CASSVGGSNEKLFF. As DNA, the CDR3 is TGTGCCAGCAGCGTAGGGGGTAGTAATGAAAAACTGTTTTTT.

This chain joins TRBV29-1 and TRBJ1-1; D might be TRBD1 (5 bases). From germline, CDR1 is SQVTM and CDR2 ANQGSEA. The V and J ends lost 8 bases and 1 base respectively, with 11 bases between them. The CDR3 spans 12 residues. CDR3 in DNA: TGCAGCACCTCGACAGCGAACACTGAAGCTTTCTTT. It codes for CSTSTANTEAFF.

This chain uses TRBV7-3 with TRBJ2-2, with D maybe TRBD2 (6 bases). The length of the CDR3 is 15 residues. V lost 4 bases to trimming and J lost 4 bases, with 13 bases between them. Germline lookup yields CDR1 SGHTA and CDR2 FQGTGA. CDR3 amino acids: CASSSGAGGTGELFF. The CDR3 nucleotides are TGTGCCAGCAGCTCCGGAGCCGGGGGCACCGGGGAGCTGTTTTTT. The whole variable domain, filled in from reference TRBV7-3 and TRBJ2-2, reads GAGVSQTPSNKVTEKGKYVELRCDPISGHTALYWYRQSLGQGPEFLIYFQGTGAADDSGLPNDRFFAVRPEGSVSTLKIQRTERGDSAVYLCASSSGAGGTGELFFGEGSRLTVL.

The J gene is TRBJ2-1, the V gene TRBV5-1; unclear D gene. Trimming stripped 5 bases from V and 4 bases from J, with 16 bases between. This CDR3 spans 15 amino acids. Per the germline V gene, CDR1 is SGHRS and CDR2 is YFSETQ. CDR3 DNA sequence: TGCGCCAGCAGAACCCGGACCGCGACTTACAATGAGCAGTTCTTC. Encoded protein: CASRTRTATYNEQFF.

This rearrangement joins TRBV23-1 to TRBJ2-7; 8 nucleotides line up with TRBD1. TRBV23-1 is an open reading frame, and its role is uncertain. Trimming cost V 3 bases and J 3 bases; bases outside gene matches: 13. The CDR3 contains 17 residues. CDR3 sequence: CASSHSSWTGKIYEQYF. The CDR3 DNA reads TGCGCCAGCAGTCATTCCTCCTGGACAGGGAAGATCTACGAGCAGTACTTC.

The gene calls are TRBV25-1 and TRBJ2-2; the match to TRBD1 covers 12 bases. CDR1 and CDR2 (germline): MGHDK, SYGVNS. V shed 8 bases, J shed 3 bases, and the junction held 10 bases outside the gene matches. The CDR3 spans 17 residues. In nucleotides, the CDR3 is TGTGCCAGCGGAACCCCCGGGACAGGGGGCGACACCGGGGAGCTGTTTTTT. Translating it yields CASGTPGTGGDTGELFF.

V usage is TRBV25-1 and J usage is TRBJ2-5; TRBD2 matches at 8 bases. The CDR3 has 16 residues. Germline-derived CDR1 and CDR2 are MGHDK and SYGVNS. V dropped 1 base and J dropped 3; count of bases not matched to a gene: 7. As DNA, the CDR3 is TGTGCCAGCAGTGAATGGGCTAGCGGGTTCGAAGAGACCCAGTACTTC. Amino acids: CASSEWASGFEETQYF. Full variable domain (remainder filled in from reference TRBV25-1 and TRBJ2-5): EADIYQTPRYLVIGTGKKITLECSQTMGHDKMYWYQQDPGMELHLIHYSYGVNSTEKGDLSSESTVSRIRTEHFPLTLESARPSHTSQYLCASSEWASGFEETQYFGPGTRLLVL.

The chain recombines TRBV5-4 with TRBJ1-2, with D maybe TRBD1 (5 bases). The germline V gene encodes CDR1 SGHNT and CDR2 YYREEE (reference sequence). The CDR3 is made up of 13 amino acids. Trimming left V 4 bases short and J 4 bases short, with 11 bases between. The CDR3 DNA follows: TGTGCCAGCAGCGGGGGGTGGGGCTATGGCTACACCTTC. Translated, it gives CASSGGWGYGYTF.

The genes are TRBV6-5 and TRBJ1-6; D gene uncertain. V dropped 6 bases and J dropped 6 bases, with 12 bases sitting between them. This CDR3 is 14 amino acids long. Germline-derived CDR1 and CDR2 are MNHEY and SVGAGI. CDR3 in DNA: TGTGCCAGCAGGGAGGAAGGGTCTAATTCACCCCTCCACTTT. Protein: CASREEGSNSPLHF.

The chain combines TRBV6-6 with TRBJ2-7; 7 nucleotides align to TRBD2. Germline values: CDR1 MNHNY, CDR2 SVGAGI (reference sequence). The CDR3 runs to 15 residues. V was pared by 5 bases and J by 2 bases, with 9 bases of the junction left unmatched. CDR3 residues: CASSKGGQPTYEQYF. Here the CDR3 DNA reads TGTGCCAGCAGTAAGGGAGGGCAGCCCACCTACGAGCAGTACTTC.

The chain couples TRBV30 to TRBJ2-1, with TRBD2 as a possible D gene (7 bases). V was cut by 2 bases and J by 7 bases, with 12 bases left in between. Germline CDR1 GTSNPN, CDR2 SVGIG (reference sequence). The CDR3 length is 13 residues. CDR3 bases: TGTGCCTGGAGTCCGGGGGGCAGGAATGAGCAGTTCTTC. As protein: CAWSPGGRNEQFF. The full variable domain, in which reference TRBV30 and TRBJ2-1 provide the parts outside the CDR3, is SQTIHQWPATLVQPVGSPLSLECTVEGTSNPNLYWYRQAAGRGLQLLFYSVGIGQISSEVPQNLSASRPQDRQFILSSKKLLLSDSGFYLCAWSPGGRNEQFFGPGTRLTVL.

J is TRBJ2-7 and V is TRBV30; D is perhaps TRBD1 or TRBD2 (5 bases each). Trimming stripped 1 base from V and 6 bases from J, with 16 bases between. The CDR3 runs to 14 residues. Germline CDR1 reads GTSNPN; CDR2 reads SVGIG (reference sequence). The CDR3 DNA reads as TGTGCCTGGAGTGCTGGGACGGATCTCCGCGAGCAGTACTTC. Translating it yields CAWSAGTDLREQYF. The whole variable domain, filled in from reference TRBV30 and TRBJ2-7, reads SQTIHQWPATLVQPVGSPLSLECTVEGTSNPNLYWYRQAAGRGLQLLFYSVGIGQISSEVPQNLSASRPQDRQFILSSKKLLLSDSGFYLCAWSAGTDLREQYFGPGTRLTVT.

The rearrangement links TRBV7-8 to TRBJ2-5, with D possibly matching TRBD2 (5 bases). In germline, CDR1 is SGHVS, CDR2 FQNEAQ. The CDR3 covers 14 residues. Between the trimmed V and J ends, which lost 0 bases and 5 bases, there was a span of 10 bases. The chain's CDR3 is CASSLADYFETQYF. The CDR3 DNA sequence: TGTGCCAGCAGCTTAGCCGACTACTTTGAGACCCAGTACTTC. Full variable domain (rest looked up from reference TRBV7-8 and TRBJ2-5): GAGVSQSPRYKVAKRGQDVALRCDPISGHVSLFWYQQALGQGPEFLTYFQNEAQLDKSGLPSDRFFAERPEGSVSTLKIQRTQQEDSAVYLCASSLADYFETQYFGPGTRLLVL.

With respect to this clone: Additional DNA sequences in this sample encode the identical CDR3. The gene calls are TRBV2 and TRBJ1-5, with a tentative D call TRBD1 (5 bases). This CDR3 spans 14 amino acids. From germline, CDR1 is SNHLY and CDR2 FYNNEI. Trimming removed 6 bases from V and 4 bases from J, with 13 bases in between. This CDR3 reads CASRLGVVNQPQHF. The CDR3 DNA sequence: TGTGCCAGCAGGCTGGGGGTTGTAAATCAGCCCCAGCATTTT. Variable domain in full (rest from reference TRBV2 and TRBJ1-5): EPEVTQTPSHQVTQMGQEVILRCVPISNHLYFYWYRQILGQKVEFLVSFYNNEISEKSEIFDDQFSVERPDGSNFTLKIRSTKLEDSAMYFCASRLGVVNQPQHFGDGTRLSIL.

The V and J genes are TRBV15 and TRBJ2-1; 9 nucleotides match TRBD2. The CDR3 runs to 16 residues. Unmatched junction bases numbered 11, after V lost 3 bases and J lost 8 bases. The germline V gene has CDR1 LNHNV and CDR2 YYDKDF (reference sequence). Here the CDR3 reads CATSRGKTSGVHEQFF. CDR3 nucleotides: TGTGCCACCAGCAGGGGGAAGACTAGCGGTGTCCATGAGCAGTTCTTC. Looking up the rest from reference TRBV15 and TRBJ2-1 gives the full variable domain: DAMVIQNPRYQVTQFGKPVTLSCSQTLNHNVMYWYQQKSSQAPKLLFHYYDKDFNNEADTPDNFQSRRPNTSFCFLDIRSPGLGDTAMYLCATSRGKTSGVHEQFFGPGTRLTVL.

The chain joins TRBV2 to TRBJ1-4, with D possibly TRBD1 on 5 matching bases. The germline CDR1 and CDR2 sequences are SNHLY and FYNNEI. Trimming left V 2 bases short and J 6 bases short, with 16 bases between. The CDR3 covers 16 residues. Written as DNA, the CDR3 is TGTGCCAGCAGTGAATCAGGGAGGCCGACCGATGAAAAACTGTTTTTT. Translation: CASSESGRPTDEKLFF. Supplemented by reference TRBV2 and TRBJ1-4, the full variable domain reads EPEVTQTPSHQVTQMGQEVILRCVPISNHLYFYWYRQILGQKVEFLVSFYNNEISEKSEIFDDQFSVERPDGSNFTLKIRSTKLEDSAMYFCASSESGRPTDEKLFFGSGTQLSVL.